This T cell receptor (beta chain) is drawn from a study of cytomegalovirus exposure and HLA in healthy donors. Study results and limitations: Altogether, 160 or so TCR beta chains were recorded as cytomegalovirus-associated.

Regarding this clone: Its antigen is currently unknown.

Germline CDR1 is SGHTA and CDR2 is FQGNSA. Trimming cost V 5 bases and J 5 bases; bases outside gene matches: 9. The CDR3 is 17 amino acids. TCRdb's table, derived via immunoSEQ multiplex PCR, lists solely in-frame clones and lacks some. The data show fewer than 200,000 clones, with approximately 87% seen just once and roughly 6% held by the top ten. The specimen sequenced was PBMCs. The V and J genes are TRBV7-2 and TRBJ2-2, with 12 bases aligning to TRBD2. This receptor was obtained from a woman aged 25-40 years in good health and CMV-seronegative. CDR3 bases: TGTGCCAGCAGCCCCCGACTAGCGGGAGTTGGGACCGGGGAGCTGTTTTTT. Protein sequence: CASSPRLAGVGTGELFF.